This T cell receptor (beta chain) was profiled in a study of shared clonotypes between healthy human individuals. General observations from the study: Tissues were not sampled, only blood, and their repertoires likely differ. When naive CD4 clonotypes were compared across several donors, 4% to 6.5% were shared.

With respect to this clone: Its target is unknown.

The CDR3 has 15 residues. CDR1 and CDR2 from the germline V gene are MNHEY and SMNVEV (reference sequence). V lost 5 bases and J lost 3, with 17 bases in between. Sequenced by immunoSEQ multiplex PCR; TCRdb stores in-frame clones only, minus some. This table has about 600,000 clones, around 97% appearing once. The sequenced material came from naive CD4+ T cells sorted from blood. As for subset: CD45RA+ positively selected. The source of this sequence is a woman aged 25-40 years in good health. The gene calls are TRBV27 and TRBJ2-7; the D gene is possibly TRBD2 (6 bases). The CDR3 DNA sequence: TGTGCCAGCAGTCCACGAGCGACTAGACACTACGAGCAGTACTTC. Translation gives CASSPRATRHYEQYF.